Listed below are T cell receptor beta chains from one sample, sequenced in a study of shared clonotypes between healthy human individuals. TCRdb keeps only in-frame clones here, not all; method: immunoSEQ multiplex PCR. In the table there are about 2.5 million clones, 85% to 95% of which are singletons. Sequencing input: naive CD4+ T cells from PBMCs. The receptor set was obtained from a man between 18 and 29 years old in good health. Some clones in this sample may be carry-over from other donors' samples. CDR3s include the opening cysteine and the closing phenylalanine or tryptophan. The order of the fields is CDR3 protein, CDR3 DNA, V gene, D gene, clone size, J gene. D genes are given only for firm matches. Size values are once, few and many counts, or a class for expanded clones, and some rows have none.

CASRGRTGLPGEQFF | TGTGCCAGCAGGGGGCGGACGGGACTCCCCGGGGAGCAGTTCTTC | TRBV6-1 | NA | NA | TRBJ2-1
CASSLGFQGAYGYTF | TGCGCCAGCAGCTTAGGATTCCAGGGGGCCTATGGCTACACCTTC | TRBV5-1 | TRBD1 | NA | TRBJ1-2
CASSQDASGRFPSGANVLTF | TGTGCCAGCAGCCAAGATGCCTCTGGAAGGTTCCCCTCTGGGGCCAACGTCCTGACTTTC | TRBV4-2 | NA | NA | TRBJ2-6
CAWRDRAEAFF | TGTGCCTGGAGGGACAGGGCTGAAGCTTTCTTT | TRBV30 | TRBD1 | NA | TRBJ1-1
CASSQGQGKGEQFF | TGTGCCAGCAGCCAGGGACAGGGGAAGGGTGAGCAGTTCTTC | TRBV7-9 | TRBD1 | NA | TRBJ2-1
CASMSLAGSTKNIQYF | TGTGCCAGCATGTCATTGGCGGGGTCGACCAAAAACATTCAGTACTTC | TRBV28 | NA | NA | TRBJ2-4
CASSSGPDGLFF | TGTGCCAGCAGCTCGGGCCCCGATGGACTGTTTTTT | TRBV5-6 | NA | NA | TRBJ1-4
CASSDGMYNEQFF | TGCGCCAGCAGTGACGGGATGTACAATGAGCAGTTCTTC | TRBV5-1 | NA | once | TRBJ2-1
CASSPPGKPGAEAFF | TGTGCCAGCTCACCACCGGGCAAACCTGGGGCTGAAGCTTTCTTT | TRBV18 | NA | NA | TRBJ1-1
CAWKPGNEKLFF | TGTGCCTGGAAGCCGGGGAATGAAAAACTGTTTTTT | TRBV30 | NA | NA | TRBJ1-4
CASSRQDSSSGGYTF | TGCGCCAGCAGCCGCCAAGATTCCTCCTCGGGTGGCTACACCTTC | TRBV4-1 | NA | NA | TRBJ1-2
CASRANSNQPQHF | TGTGCCAGCCGCGCCAATTCAAATCAGCCCCAGCATTTT | TRBV6-1 | NA | NA | TRBJ1-5
CASRVAGALYNEQFF | TGCGCCAGCAGGGTAGCGGGAGCTCTGTACAATGAGCAGTTCTTC | TRBV10-2 | TRBD2 | NA | TRBJ2-1
CASSTRTSGNLLRGTDTQYF | TGTGCCAGTAGTACCCGGACTAGCGGGAACCTCCTCAGGGGCACAGATACGCAGTATTTT | TRBV19 | TRBD2 | NA | TRBJ2-3
CASSRRGNYGYTF | TGTGCCAGCAGTCGCAGGGGGAACTATGGCTACACCTTC | TRBV28 | TRBD1 | NA | TRBJ1-2
CASRRMGNEQFF | TGTGCCAGCAGAAGGATGGGAAATGAGCAGTTCTTC | TRBV28 | NA | NA | TRBJ2-1
CASSYGGVDTGELFF | TGTGCCAGCAGTTACGGTGGGGTGGACACCGGGGAGCTGTTTTTT | TRBV6-5 | NA | NA | TRBJ2-2
CASILTGPYQETQYF | TGTGCCAGCATTTTGACAGGGCCGTACCAAGAGACCCAGTACTTC | TRBV27 | TRBD1 | NA | TRBJ2-5
CASSKNYFGEQYF | TGTGCCAGCAGCAAAAACTACTTTGGCGAGCAGTACTTC | TRBV7-9 | NA | NA | TRBJ2-7
CATSRDPGSGNTIYF | TGTGCCACCAGCAGAGATCCGGGTTCTGGAAACACCATATATTTT | TRBV15 | NA | NA | TRBJ1-3
CASSKLTGGGPYNEQFF | TGTGCCAGCAGCAAATTAACAGGGGGCGGACCCTACAATGAGCAGTTCTTC | TRBV21-1 | NA | NA | TRBJ2-1
CASSPGTGTNTGELFF | TGCGCCAGCAGCCCCGGTACAGGCACGAACACCGGGGAGCTGTTTTTT | TRBV5-1 | NA | NA | TRBJ2-2
CASSLSVVAGGGTQYF | TGTGCCAGCAGCTTATCGGTCGTAGCGGGTGGAGGTACGCAGTATTTT | TRBV7-2 | TRBD2 | NA | TRBJ2-3
CASGLRGINEKLFF | TGTGCCAGCGGCCTAAGGGGAATTAATGAAAAACTGTTTTTT | TRBV19 | NA | NA | TRBJ1-4
CASSSGGEQFF | TGTGCCAGCAGCTCTGGGGGTGAGCAGTTCTTC | TRBV5-6 | NA | NA | TRBJ2-1
CAWSPTPGQANEKLFF | TGTGCCTGGAGTCCCACACCGGGACAGGCTAATGAAAAACTGTTTTTT | TRBV30 | TRBD1 | NA | TRBJ1-4
CASSARTGTVTEAFF | TGTGCCAGCAGCGCTCGGACCGGGACAGTGACTGAAGCTTTCTTT | TRBV21-1 | NA | NA | TRBJ1-1
CASNKGQGTYQETQYF | TGTGCCAGCAACAAAGGACAGGGGACCTACCAAGAGACCCAGTACTTC | TRBV5-6 | TRBD1 | NA | TRBJ2-5
CASRLSGSFDETQYF | TGTGCCAGCAGACTTAGCGGGAGTTTCGACGAGACCCAGTACTTC | TRBV5-4 | TRBD2 | NA | TRBJ2-5
CASSQGLAEEQFF | TGTGCCAGCTCACAGGGACTAGCGGAAGAGCAGTTCTTC | TRBV18 | TRBD2 | once | TRBJ2-1
CASIDWGGYGYTF | TGTGCCAGCATCGACTGGGGGGGGTATGGCTACACCTTC | TRBV6-5 | NA | NA | TRBJ1-2
CASRGAGGYTF | TGTGCCAGCCGAGGGGCGGGTGGCTACACCTTC | TRBV7-9 | NA | NA | TRBJ1-2
CASSQPSEGAYGYTF | TGTGCCAGCAGTCAACCCTCGGAGGGAGCCTATGGCTACACCTTC | TRBV27 | NA | NA | TRBJ1-2
CASSSDRPGVDTEAFF | TGCGCCAGCAGCAGCGACAGGCCCGGGGTGGACACTGAAGCTTTCTTT | TRBV5-1 | NA | NA | TRBJ1-1
CASSLVGGQVSSYEQYF | TGCGCCAGCAGCTTGGTGGGGGGACAGGTCAGCTCCTACGAGCAGTACTTC | TRBV5-1 | TRBD1 | NA | TRBJ2-7
CASTSGFVHQETQYF | TGTGCCAGCACCTCGGGGTTTGTGCACCAAGAGACCCAGTACTTC | TRBV6-1 | NA | NA | TRBJ2-5
CASSSQTGVATDTQYF | TGTGCCAGCAGCTCCCAAACGGGAGTAGCGACAGATACGCAGTATTTT | TRBV7-6 | NA | NA | TRBJ2-3
CASIGPGSSYEQYF | TGTGCCAGCATAGGGCCCGGGAGCTCCTACGAGCAGTACTTC | TRBV6-6 | NA | once | TRBJ2-7
CASSPSGAGPRTDTQYF | TGCGCCAGCAGCCCCTCAGGCGCGGGCCCTCGCACAGATACGCAGTATTTT | TRBV5-1 | NA | once | TRBJ2-3
CASMSRRSGSCEQYF | TGTGCCAGCATGTCTCGGCGTAGCGGGAGTTGTGAGCAGTACTTC | TRBV7-3 | TRBD2 | NA | TRBJ2-7
CASSLDPPDTSSYGYTF | TGCGCCAGCAGCCTCGATCCGCCGGACACGTCATCCTATGGCTACACCTTC | TRBV5-1 | NA | NA | TRBJ1-2
CASSPTSGLDTQYF | TGCGCCAGCAGCCCTACTAGCGGGTTAGATACGCAGTATTTT | TRBV5-1 | TRBD2 | NA | TRBJ2-3
CASSLGGRSGNTIYF | TGCGCCAGCAGCTTGGGCGGCCGCTCTGGAAACACCATATATTTT | TRBV5-1 | NA | NA | TRBJ1-3